The 12 T cell receptor beta chains presented below share a single source sample, sequenced in a study of cytomegalovirus exposure and HLA in healthy donors. The protocol was immunoSEQ multiplex PCR, while the TCRdb copy is restricted to in-frame clones and leaves out a portion. Here the sample spans fewer than 120,000 clones, roughly 90% being singletons. The sequenced sample consisted of PBMCs. These receptor sequences come from a woman in her twenties or thirties in good health and CMV-seropositive.

The rearrangement uses TRBV5-1 and TRBJ2-5; 7 bases fit TRBD1. Germline CDR1 reads SGHRS; CDR2 reads YFSETQ. The CDR3 consists of 15 residues. The J segment lost 4 bases and the V segment lost 0 bases, leaving 6 bases of the junction unmatched. The CDR3 loop reads CASSLEGAMGETQYF. In nucleotides, the CDR3 is TGCGCCAGCAGCTTGGAGGGGGCGATGGGAGAGACCCAGTACTTC.

The chain links TRBV4-3 to TRBJ1-2, with TRBD1 matching 11 bases. This CDR3 comprises 15 residues. V lost 3 bases and J lost 8; bases outside the gene matches: 8. Germline CDR1 is LGHNA and CDR2 is YSLEER. Here the CDR3 reads CASSHGQGALGGYTF. CDR3 nucleotides: TGCGCCAGCAGCCACGGACAGGGGGCGCTTGGGGGCTACACCTTC.

The chain carries TRBV5-4 and TRBJ2-1; TRBD2 matches at 14 bases. CDR1 and CDR2 (germline): SGHNT, YYREEE (reference sequence). With V trimmed by 1 base and J by 9 bases, 6 bases remained unmatched. The CDR3 consists of 16 residues. Here the CDR3 DNA reads TGTGCCAGCAGCTTGCCAGGGACTAGCGGGAGAGGTGAGCAGTTCTTC. It specifies CASSLPGTSGRGEQFF.

The J gene is TRBJ2-1, the V gene TRBV2; 9 nucleotides align to TRBD1. Germline CDR1 is SNHLY and CDR2 is FYNNEI. CDR3 length: 13 amino acids. V lost 5 bases and J lost 5; bases outside the gene matches: 1. CDR3 sequence reads: CASSRDRDNEQFF. The CDR3 DNA follows: TGTGCCAGCAGTCGGGACAGGGACAATGAGCAGTTCTTC.

This chain joins TRBV5-1 and TRBJ1-4, with a tentative D call TRBD1 (6 bases). CDR1 SGHRS and CDR2 YFSETQ come from the germline V gene. V lost 2 bases and J lost 8, with 13 bases in between. The CDR3 covers 14 residues. The chain's CDR3 is CASSFSGTGEKLFF. The CDR3 DNA reads as TGCGCCAGCAGCTTCAGCGGAACAGGGGAAAAACTGTTTTTT.

The chain employs TRBV5-1 and TRBJ2-7; TRBD2 might be the D (5 bases). The germline CDR1 and CDR2 sequences are SGHRS and YFSETQ. The CDR3 is 14 residues long. Deletions cut 1 base from V and 3 bases from J, with 11 bases between. The CDR3 region has the DNA TGCGCCAGCAGCTTGACTGGACTGAACTACGAGCAGTACTTC. This translates into CASSLTGLNYEQYF.

In DNA, the CDR3 is TGTGCCAGCAGCTTAAGGACTAGCGGGAACTACGAGCAGTACTTC. It specifies CASSLRTSGNYEQYF. The chain carries TRBV5-4 and TRBJ2-7, with 12 bases that match TRBD2. The CDR3 sequence is 15 residues long. Germline V gene data show CDR1 as SGHNT and CDR2 as YYREEE (reference sequence). V gave up 2 bases and J gave up 3 bases; unmatched junction bases: 3.

This clone was found a few times. The chain is built from TRBV7-9 and TRBJ1-2; weak D call: TRBD1 (5 bases). V was clipped by 2 bases and J by 2 bases, with 15 bases between them. Germline CDR1 SEHNR, CDR2 FQNEAQ (reference sequence). The CDR3 consists of 16 residues. CDR3 in amino acids: CASSLQTQGSNYGYTF. Written as DNA, the CDR3 is TGTGCCAGCAGCTTACAAACTCAGGGATCCAACTATGGCTACACCTTC.

This clone was observed once. The genes are TRBV5-4 and TRBJ2-3; tentatively, D is TRBD2 (6 bases). Trimming removed 5 bases at V and 3 bases at J, with 10 bases between. This CDR3 is 13 amino acids long. Germline-derived CDR1 and CDR2 are SGHNT and YYREEE (reference sequence). CDR3 nucleotide sequence: TGTGCCAGCAGGCCCGGGACTACAGATACGCAGTATTTT. Translated: CASRPGTTDTQYF.

The chain uses TRBV27 and TRBJ2-7; D unresolved. The CDR3 is 13 amino acids. Germline V CDR1 and CDR2: MNHEY, SMNVEV (reference sequence). The germline V and J ends were trimmed by 0 bases and 1 base, with 4 bases remaining between them. The CDR3 is CASSLSGSYEQYF. The DNA for the CDR3 is TGTGCCAGCAGTTTATCCGGTTCCTACGAGCAGTACTTC.

This chain joins TRBV5-1 and TRBJ2-7, with TRBD1 as a possible D gene (5 bases). From germline, CDR1 is SGHRS and CDR2 YFSETQ. The CDR3 sequence is 12 residues long. The V and J ends lost 2 bases and 3 bases respectively, with 6 bases between them. This CDR3 is CASSLGVYEQYF. The CDR3 coding sequence is TGCGCCAGCAGCTTAGGGGTCTACGAGCAGTACTTC.

Concerning this clone: This sample includes further DNA sequences coding for the same CDR3. The chain employs TRBV25-1 and TRBJ1-4; D uncertain. Trimming pared 5 bases from V and 4 bases from J, leaving 11 bases between. The length of the CDR3 is 14 residues. Germline CDR1 reads MGHDK; CDR2 reads SYGVNS. In DNA, the CDR3 is TGTGCCAGCAGTATCGGAGGGCTTAATGAAAAACTGTTTTTT. It codes for CASSIGGLNEKLFF.